The clone carrying this TCR beta chain was observed at least ten times. No antigen is known for it. The record originates from a study of T cells in Graves' hyperthyroidism and ophthalmopathy. Findings and caveats of the study: Most clonotypes expanded in the thyroid (above 0.001) were also present in blood. Ophthalmopathy was identified by the model a median approximately six months ahead of onset.

The CDR3 regions of TCR beta were amplified from RNA transcripts. Using the HTBI primer set, a first-round RT-PCR was run on the TCR CDR3. TCRdb analysed the multiplex PCR reads with MiXCR anew, one entry per CDR3 protein. The top ten hold approximately 12% of the sample, which has approximately 690,000 distinct CDR3 sequences, around 13% seen once. With 6 bases removed from V and 9 bases from J, the gap between germline ends came to 18 bases. This CDR3 comprises 14 residues. Using over 8.5 ml of fresh peripheral blood, PBMCs were prepared. The sequencing input was blood. The source is a woman aged 45-65 years with Graves' ophthalmopathy. The rearrangement joins TRBV12-3 or TRBV12-4 to TRBJ2-1; tentatively, D is TRBD2 (5 bases). The CDR3 DNA follows: TGTGCCAGCAGCCGGACTGGGGATAGCCGTGAGCAGTTCTTC. This gives the protein CASSRTGDSREQFF.